This T cell receptor (beta chain) was sequenced in a study of Tregs in tolerant kidney transplant recipients. The study's findings and limits: Findings come from small patient numbers and require larger validation. Expanding Tregs on activated donor B cells appeared to best identify donor-specific TCRbeta clones.

A remark on this clone: Its antigen is unidentified.

Unstimulated regulatory T cells (CD4+CD25+CD127-), CD4+CD25- non-regulatory cells, CD4 and CD8 cells were FACS-sorted from thawed PBMCs. Per germline, CDR1 MNHEY and CDR2 SVGAGI. The V end was cut by 8 bases, the J end by 8 bases, with 4 bases between. This CDR3 spans 9 amino acids. Sequencing was performed with immunoSEQ multiplex PCR; in TCRdb, only in-frame clones are kept and a portion is missing. The sample carries about 46,000 clones, 75% to 95% recorded once. The chain employs TRBV6-5 and TRBJ1-5; no definite D call. This TCR was recovered from a human donor in good health. The sample taken for sequencing was Tregs from blood. For the CDR3, the DNA is TGTGCCAGCGGGAAGCCCCAGCATTTT. Amino acid sequence: CASGKPQHF.